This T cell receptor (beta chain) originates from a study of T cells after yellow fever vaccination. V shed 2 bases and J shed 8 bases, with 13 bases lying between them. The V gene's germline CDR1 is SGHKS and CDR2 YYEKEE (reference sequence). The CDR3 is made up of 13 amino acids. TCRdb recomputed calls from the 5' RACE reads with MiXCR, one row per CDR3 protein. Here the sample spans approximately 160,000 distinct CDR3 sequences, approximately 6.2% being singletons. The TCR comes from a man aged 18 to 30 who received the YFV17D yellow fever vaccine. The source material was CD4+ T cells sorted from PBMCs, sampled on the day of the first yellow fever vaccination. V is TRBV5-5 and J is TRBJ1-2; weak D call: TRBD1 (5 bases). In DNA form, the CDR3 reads TGTGCCAGCAGCTTACCAGGGAGTGGAGGCTACACCTTC. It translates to CASSLPGSGGYTF.